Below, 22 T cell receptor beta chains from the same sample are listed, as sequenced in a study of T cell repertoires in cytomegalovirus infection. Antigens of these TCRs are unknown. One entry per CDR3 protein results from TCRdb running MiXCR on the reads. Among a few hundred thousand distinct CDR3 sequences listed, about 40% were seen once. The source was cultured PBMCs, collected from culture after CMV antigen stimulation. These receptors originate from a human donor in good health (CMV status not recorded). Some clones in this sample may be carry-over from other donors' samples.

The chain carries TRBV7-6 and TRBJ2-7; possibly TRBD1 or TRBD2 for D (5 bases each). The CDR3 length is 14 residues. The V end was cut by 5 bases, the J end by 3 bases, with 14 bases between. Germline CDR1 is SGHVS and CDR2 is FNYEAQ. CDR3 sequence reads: CASSAPGRDYEQYF. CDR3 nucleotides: TGTGCCAGCAGCGCCCCGGGACGAGACTACGAGCAGTACTTC.

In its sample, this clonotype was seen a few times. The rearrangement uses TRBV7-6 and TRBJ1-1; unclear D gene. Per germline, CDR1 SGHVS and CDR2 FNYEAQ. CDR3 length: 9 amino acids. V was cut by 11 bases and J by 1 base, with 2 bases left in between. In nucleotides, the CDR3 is TGTGCCCCGAACACTGAAGCTTTCTTT. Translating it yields CAPNTEAFF.

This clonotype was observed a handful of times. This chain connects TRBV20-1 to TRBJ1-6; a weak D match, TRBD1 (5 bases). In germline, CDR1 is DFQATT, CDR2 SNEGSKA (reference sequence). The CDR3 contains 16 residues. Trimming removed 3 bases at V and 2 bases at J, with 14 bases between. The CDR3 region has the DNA TGCAGTGCTAGGGGGCCGACCCAGCCCTATAATTCACCCCTCCACTTT. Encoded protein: CSARGPTQPYNSPLHF.

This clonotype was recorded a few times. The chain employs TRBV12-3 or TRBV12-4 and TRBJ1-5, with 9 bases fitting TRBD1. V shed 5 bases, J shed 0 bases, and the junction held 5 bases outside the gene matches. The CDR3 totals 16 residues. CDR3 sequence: CASSQGQGYSNQPQHF. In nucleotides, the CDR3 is TGTGCCAGCAGTCAGGGACAGGGTTATAGCAATCAGCCCCAGCATTTT.

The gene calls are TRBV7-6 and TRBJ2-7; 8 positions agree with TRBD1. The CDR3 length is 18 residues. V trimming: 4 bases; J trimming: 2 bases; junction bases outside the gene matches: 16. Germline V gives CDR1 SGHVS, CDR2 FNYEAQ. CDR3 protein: CASSSKDRRTGSPYEQYF. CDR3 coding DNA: TGTGCCAGCAGCTCGAAGGACCGAAGGACAGGGAGTCCCTACGAGCAGTACTTC.

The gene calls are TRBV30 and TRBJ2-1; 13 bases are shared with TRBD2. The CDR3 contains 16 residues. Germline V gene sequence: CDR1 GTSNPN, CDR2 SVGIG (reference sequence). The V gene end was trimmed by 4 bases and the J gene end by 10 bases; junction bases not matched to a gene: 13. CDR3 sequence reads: CAWTAGLAGFYREQFF. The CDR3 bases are TGTGCCTGGACCGCGGGACTAGCGGGATTTTATCGGGAGCAGTTCTTC.

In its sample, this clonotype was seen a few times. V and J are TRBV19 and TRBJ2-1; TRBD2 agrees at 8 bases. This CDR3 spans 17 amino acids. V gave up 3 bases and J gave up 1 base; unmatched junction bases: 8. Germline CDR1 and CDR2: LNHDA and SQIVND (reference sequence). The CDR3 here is CASSILRGALSYNEQFF. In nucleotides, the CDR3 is TGTGCCAGTAGTATTTTGCGGGGGGCCTTATCCTACAATGAGCAGTTCTTC.

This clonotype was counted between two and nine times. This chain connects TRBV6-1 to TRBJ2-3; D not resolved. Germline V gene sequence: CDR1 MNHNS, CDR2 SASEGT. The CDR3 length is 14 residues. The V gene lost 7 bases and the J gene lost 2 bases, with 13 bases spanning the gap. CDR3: CASKVGGHTDTQYF. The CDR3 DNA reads TGTGCCAGCAAGGTGGGCGGCCACACAGATACGCAGTATTTT.

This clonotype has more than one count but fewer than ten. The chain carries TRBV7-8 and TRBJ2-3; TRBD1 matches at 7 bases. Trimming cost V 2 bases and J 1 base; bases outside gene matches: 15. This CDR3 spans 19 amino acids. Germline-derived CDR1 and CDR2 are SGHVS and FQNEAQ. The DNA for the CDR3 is TGTGCCAGCAGCTTATTTCAGGTCGGCAGGGGGTTCGGCACAGATACGCAGTATTTT. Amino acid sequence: CASSLFQVGRGFGTDTQYF.

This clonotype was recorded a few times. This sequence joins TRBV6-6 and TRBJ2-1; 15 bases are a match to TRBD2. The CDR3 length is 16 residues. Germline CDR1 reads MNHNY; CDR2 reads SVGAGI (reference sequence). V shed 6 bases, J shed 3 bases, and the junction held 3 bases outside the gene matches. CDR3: CASRRTSGRVYNEQFF. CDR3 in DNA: TGTGCCAGCAGGCGGACTAGCGGGAGGGTCTACAATGAGCAGTTCTTC.

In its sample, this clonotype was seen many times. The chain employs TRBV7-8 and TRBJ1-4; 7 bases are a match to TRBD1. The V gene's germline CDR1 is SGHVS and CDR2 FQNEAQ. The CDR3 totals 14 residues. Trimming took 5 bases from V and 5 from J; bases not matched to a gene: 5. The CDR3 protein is CASSRGTANEKLFF. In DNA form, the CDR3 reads TGTGCCAGCAGCAGGGGGACAGCGAATGAAAAACTGTTTTTT.

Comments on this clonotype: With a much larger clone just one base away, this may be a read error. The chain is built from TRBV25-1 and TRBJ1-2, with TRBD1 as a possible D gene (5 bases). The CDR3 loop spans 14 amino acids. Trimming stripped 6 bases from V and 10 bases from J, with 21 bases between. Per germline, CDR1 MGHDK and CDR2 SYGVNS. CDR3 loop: CASRPAGGERDYTF. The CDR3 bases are TGTGCCAGCAGACCAGCGGGGGGGGAGCGGGACTACACCTTC.

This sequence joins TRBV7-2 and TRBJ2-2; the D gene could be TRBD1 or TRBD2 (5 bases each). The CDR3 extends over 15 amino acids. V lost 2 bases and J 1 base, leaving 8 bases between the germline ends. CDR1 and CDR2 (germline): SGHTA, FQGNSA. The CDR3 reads CASSLRDQNTGELFF. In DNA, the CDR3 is TGTGCCAGCAGCTTAAGGGACCAGAACACCGGGGAGCTGTTTTTT.

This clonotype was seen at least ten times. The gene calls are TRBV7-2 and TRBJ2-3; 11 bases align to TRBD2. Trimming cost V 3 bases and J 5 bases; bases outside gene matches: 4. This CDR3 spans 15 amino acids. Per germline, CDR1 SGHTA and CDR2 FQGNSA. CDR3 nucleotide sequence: TGTGCCAGCAGCTTCACTAGCGGGGGAGAAGATACGCAGTATTTT. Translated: CASSFTSGGEDTQYF.

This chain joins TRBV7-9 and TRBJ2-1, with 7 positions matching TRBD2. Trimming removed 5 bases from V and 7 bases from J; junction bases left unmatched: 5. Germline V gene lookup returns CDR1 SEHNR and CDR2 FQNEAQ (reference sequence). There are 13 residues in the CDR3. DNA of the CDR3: TGTGCCAGCAGCCGCGGGGGAGGGAATGAGCAGTTCTTC. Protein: CASSRGGGNEQFF.

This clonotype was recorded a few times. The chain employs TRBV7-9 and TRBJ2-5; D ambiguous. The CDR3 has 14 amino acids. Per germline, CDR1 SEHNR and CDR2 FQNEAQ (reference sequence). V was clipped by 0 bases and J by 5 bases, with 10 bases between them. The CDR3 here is CASSLAPEYETQYF. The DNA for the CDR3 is TGTGCCAGCAGCTTAGCGCCGGAATACGAGACCCAGTACTTC.

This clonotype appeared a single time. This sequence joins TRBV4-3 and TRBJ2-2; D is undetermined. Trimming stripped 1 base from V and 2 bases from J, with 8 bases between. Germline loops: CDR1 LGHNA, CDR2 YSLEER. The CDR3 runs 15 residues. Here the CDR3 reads CASSQVLGNTGELFF. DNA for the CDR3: TGCGCCAGCAGCCAAGTTCTGGGTAACACCGGGGAGCTGTTTTTT.

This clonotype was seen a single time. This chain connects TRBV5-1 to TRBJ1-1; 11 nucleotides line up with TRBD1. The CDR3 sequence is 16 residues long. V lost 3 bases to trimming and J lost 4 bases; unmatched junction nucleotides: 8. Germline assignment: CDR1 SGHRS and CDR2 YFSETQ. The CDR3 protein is CASSSGPGTGGTEAFF. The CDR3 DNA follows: TGCGCCAGCAGCTCCGGTCCCGGGACAGGGGGCACTGAAGCTTTCTTT.

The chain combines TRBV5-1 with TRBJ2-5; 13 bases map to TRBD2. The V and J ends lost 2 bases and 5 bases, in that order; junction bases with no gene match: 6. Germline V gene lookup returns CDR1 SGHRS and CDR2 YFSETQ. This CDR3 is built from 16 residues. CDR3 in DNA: TGCGCCAGCAGCTTCGGTGGACTAGCGGGAGCGGAGACCCAGTACTTC. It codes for CASSFGGLAGAETQYF.

CDR3 residues: CASSPLWGSEAFF. CDR3 bases: TGTGCCAGCAGCCCCCTTTGGGGCAGTGAAGCTTTCTTT. The J gene is TRBJ1-1, the V gene TRBV7-9; perhaps TRBD1 as D (5 bases). The V and J ends lost 5 bases and 7 bases respectively, with 14 bases between them. The CDR3 contains 13 residues. Germline-derived CDR1 and CDR2 are SEHNR and FQNEAQ (reference sequence).

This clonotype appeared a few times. The CDR3 loop reads CASSLGRGQFSGNTIYF. The CDR3 DNA reads as TGTGCCAGCAGTTTAGGTCGGGGACAGTTCTCTGGAAACACCATATATTTT. The chain links TRBV12-3 or TRBV12-4 to TRBJ1-3, with 7 nucleotides matching TRBD1. CDR3 length: 17 amino acids. Trimming removed 1 base from V and 0 bases from J; junction bases left unmatched: 6.

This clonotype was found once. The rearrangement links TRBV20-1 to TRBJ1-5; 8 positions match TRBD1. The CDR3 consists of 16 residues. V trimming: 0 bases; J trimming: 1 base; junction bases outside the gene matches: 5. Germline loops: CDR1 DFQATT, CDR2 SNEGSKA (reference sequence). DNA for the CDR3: TGCAGTGCTAGAGATCAAGGGACAGGAAGCAATCAGCCCCAGCATTTT. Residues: CSARDQGTGSNQPQHF.